Described below is a single T cell receptor beta chain sequence and its context. Its antigen remains unidentified. Each cDNA molecule in the library carried unique molecular identifiers. TCRdb processed the RACE reads anew with MiXCR; each CDR3 protein has one entry. The table shows fewer than 50,000 distinct CDR3 sequences, with 3.7% occurring only once. The CDR3 length is 12 residues. Germline CDR1 DFQATT, CDR2 SNEGSKA (reference sequence). V was cut by 7 bases and J by 4 bases, with 13 bases left in between. Time point noted: healthy volunteer bleed at 6 weeks. From whole blood left unfractionated, total RNA was extracted. This sample was taken from a study of human T cells and chemical hapten exposure. Background on the study: How much TCR each sample yielded varied, mostly because pooled library volumes differed slightly.

Notes on the study in general: TCRs whose frequency exceeded 1 in 1000 remained the same following DPC sensitization.

V is TRBV20-1 and J is TRBJ1-1; unclear D gene. The source material was whole blood. This receptor was obtained from a human donor in good health. Some clones in this sample may be carry-over from other donors' samples. The CDR3 loop is CSGLYLGTEAFF. The DNA for the CDR3 is TGCAGTGGCCTCTATCTGGGCACTGAAGCTTTCTTT.